One and the same sample provided the 14 T cell receptor beta chains below, sequenced in a study of cytomegalovirus exposure and HLA in healthy donors. Both 60 Vbeta primers and 13 Jbeta primers went into the PCR. Measured with immunoSEQ multiplex PCR; TCRdb has only the in-frame clones, and not every one. The data contain 150,000 to 200,000 clones, around four fifths of them singletons. The specimen sequenced was PBMCs. Every receptor here comes from a female donor in good health and CMV-seronegative.

The V gene is TRBV5-6, the J gene TRBJ2-7; 8 bases map to TRBD1. J gave up 5 bases and V 2 bases, and 3 bases lay outside the gene matches. The CDR3 runs to 13 residues. Germline lookup yields CDR1 SGHDT and CDR2 YYEEEE. The CDR3 sequence: CASSFRTGNEQYF. The CDR3 DNA reads as TGTGCCAGCAGCTTCCGGACAGGGAACGAGCAGTACTTC. Based on the CDR3 plus reference TRBV5-6 and TRBJ2-7, the full variable domain is DAGVTQSPTHLIKTRGQQVTLRCSPKSGHDTVSWYQQALGQGPQFIFQYYEEEERQRGNFPDRFSGHQFPNYSSELNVNALLLGDSALYLCASSFRTGNEQYFGPGTRLTVT.

V gene TRBV7-9 combines with J gene TRBJ2-5; 14 nucleotides match TRBD2. The germline V gene encodes CDR1 SEHNR and CDR2 FQNEAQ (reference sequence). V lost 5 bases, J lost 4 bases, and 6 bases stayed unmatched. The CDR3 contains 16 residues. In nucleotides, the CDR3 is TGTGCCAGCAGCCCGACTAGCGGGGGGGCGGGAGAGACCCAGTACTTC. Translation: CASSPTSGGAGETQYF. Complete variable domain (other parts from reference TRBV7-9 and TRBJ2-5): DTGVSQNPRHKITKRGQNVTFRCDPISEHNRLYWYRQTLGQGPEFLTYFQNEAQLEKSRLLSDRFSAERPKGSFSTLEIQRTEQGDSAMYLCASSPTSGGAGETQYFGPGTRLLVL.

V gene TRBV5-1 combines with J gene TRBJ2-7, with TRBD1 matching over 9 bases. Germline CDR1 reads SGHRS; CDR2 reads YFSETQ. This CDR3 region has 15 residues. With V trimmed by 2 bases and J by 3 bases, 6 bases remained unmatched. The DNA for the CDR3 is TGCGCCAGCAGCTTAAGGACAGGGGAGAACTACGAGCAGTACTTC. It encodes CASSLRTGENYEQYF.

This clone occurred once. The gene calls are TRBV2 and TRBJ1-1; D call uncertain. The germline V and J ends were trimmed by 6 bases and 4 bases, with 12 bases remaining between them. The CDR3 covers 13 residues. Germline CDR1 SNHLY, CDR2 FYNNEI. CDR3 nucleotide sequence: TGTGCCAGCAGCTTAGACACTGGCACTGAAGCTTTCTTT. Its translation: CASSLDTGTEAFF.

This clone was seen only a few times. This chain connects TRBV29-1 to TRBJ1-2; tentatively, D is TRBD1 (6 bases). The CDR3 is made up of 15 amino acids. CDR1 SQVTM and CDR2 ANQGSEA come from the germline V gene. Trimming left V 5 bases short and J 4 bases short, with 20 bases between. The CDR3 here is CSVWGGAGEGYGYTF. CDR3 coding DNA: TGCAGCGTTTGGGGGGGGGCAGGGGAGGGCTATGGCTACACCTTC.

This clone has only a few counts. The V gene is TRBV18, the J gene TRBJ2-7, with 8 bases lining up with TRBD1. The CDR3 covers 16 residues. The V segment lost 0 bases and the J segment 0 bases; nucleotides outside the gene matches: 4. Germline V gives CDR1 KGHSH, CDR2 LQKENI. In DNA form, the CDR3 reads TGTGCCAGCTCACCACCATGGACAGGGATCTCCTACGAGCAGTACTTC. Its protein is CASSPPWTGISYEQYF.

V gene TRBV7-9 combines with J gene TRBJ1-6, with D uncertain. The ends were cut back, 3 bases at V and 5 bases at J, with 11 bases in the middle. CDR3 length: 15 amino acids. From germline, CDR1 is SEHNR and CDR2 FQNEAQ (reference sequence). The CDR3: CASSFRDTNNSPLHF. The CDR3 DNA is TGTGCCAGCAGCTTCCGGGATACGAATAATTCACCCCTCCACTTT. The full variable domain, completed using reference TRBV7-9 and TRBJ1-6, is DTGVSQNPRHKITKRGQNVTFRCDPISEHNRLYWYRQTLGQGPEFLTYFQNEAQLEKSRLLSDRFSAERPKGSFSTLEIQRTEQGDSAMYLCASSFRDTNNSPLHFGNGTRLTVT.

V usage is TRBV7-8 and J usage is TRBJ2-1; TRBD2 aligns across 9 bases. The germline gives CDR1 SGHVS, CDR2 FQNEAQ. Trimming took 0 bases from V and 9 from J; bases not matched to a gene: 18. The CDR3 length is 19 residues. The CDR3 reads CASSLAGVGAGGRILEQFF. The CDR3 coding sequence is TGTGCCAGCAGCTTAGCTGGGGTAGGGGCGGGGGGGCGGATTCTTGAGCAGTTCTTC.

The V call is TRBV9, the J call TRBJ1-1; 7 bases match TRBD1. Looked up from germline, CDR1 is SGDLS and CDR2 is YYNGEE. The CDR3 has 16 residues. The trim removed 4 bases at V and 4 bases at J, leaving 13 bases unmatched. The CDR3 nucleotides are TGTGCCAGCAGCACCCTAGGGGGCGGGTCGGGCACTGAAGCTTTCTTT. The encoded protein is CASSTLGGGSGTEAFF. The whole variable domain, filled in from reference TRBV9 and TRBJ1-1, reads DSGVTQTPKHLITATGQRVTLRCSPRSGDLSVYWYQQSLDQGLQFLIQYYNGEERAKGNILERFSAQQFPDLHSELNLSSLELGDSALYFCASSTLGGGSGTEAFFGQGTRLTVV.

The J gene is TRBJ2-1, the V gene TRBV7-9; possibly TRBD1 for D (5 bases). The V gene lost 5 bases and the J gene lost 4 bases, with 15 bases spanning the gap. CDR3 length: 15 residues. From germline, CDR1 is SEHNR and CDR2 FQNEAQ (reference sequence). The CDR3 region has the DNA TGTGCCAGCAGCCCACTACGAGGACAATACAATGAGCAGTTCTTC. This translates into CASSPLRGQYNEQFF.

The chain uses TRBV28 and TRBJ1-3; weak D call: TRBD1 (6 bases). This CDR3 spans 16 amino acids. Germline CDR1 and CDR2: MDHEN and SYDVKM. V lost 6 bases and J 0 bases, leaving 15 bases between the germline ends. CDR3 loop: CASRTGTTGSGNTIYF. CDR3 in DNA: TGTGCCAGCAGAACCGGGACAACTGGCTCTGGAAACACCATATATTTT.

The J gene is TRBJ1-2, the V gene TRBV7-2; 10 bases match TRBD1. This CDR3 region has 16 residues. Germline loops: CDR1 SGHTA, CDR2 FQGNSA. Trimming took 2 bases from V and 6 from J; bases not matched to a gene: 9. CDR3 DNA: TGTGCCAGCAGCTTATTGGGACCGGGACAGGGGCATGGCTACACCTTC. Translated, it gives CASSLLGPGQGHGYTF.

V is TRBV4-1 and J is TRBJ1-6; tentative D call: TRBD1 (5 bases). The length of the CDR3 is 15 residues. V lost 4 bases and J lost 6, with 13 bases in between. Germline assignment: CDR1 MGHRA and CDR2 YSYEKL. The CDR3 DNA follows: TGCGCCAGCAGCCCGAGGACACCGCCTAATTCACCCCTCCACTTT. Its translation: CASSPRTPPNSPLHF.

This clone was observed a single time. The chain employs TRBV6-1 and TRBJ2-1, with D perhaps TRBD2 (5 bases). Deletions cut 4 bases from V and 4 bases from J, with 11 bases between. Germline-derived CDR1 and CDR2 are MNHNS and SASEGT. The CDR3 covers 14 residues. CDR3 bases: TGTGCCAGCAGTGGTCGAAGCGGTTACAATGAGCAGTTCTTC. Translated, it gives CASSGRSGYNEQFF.